This T cell receptor (beta chain) is from a study of blood T cell repertoires in COVID-19. Background on the study: Material from acute and convalescent COVID-19 was sourced from the United States, Italy and Spain. The cDNA or gDNA used as material had been derived from T cells, B-cell-depleted T cells, or PBMCs.

In the original workflow: It was from reference gene primer amplification that nucleated cell counts were estimated. This table comes from immunoSEQ multiplex PCR, and its TCRdb copy is limited to in-frame clones, with some not included. Clone size and the V and J calls come from that table; the DNA yielded D and trimming. The sample includes 200,000 to 250,000 clones, less than 90% of them seen just once. The length of the CDR3 is 15 residues. After removal of 4 bases from V and 3 bases from J, the junction contained 9 bases not matched to a gene. CDR1 and CDR2 (germline): SGHRS, YFSETQ. The chain joins TRBV5-1 to TRBJ1-1, with 7 nucleotides matching TRBD1. Sequences were obtained from peripheral blood. This clonotype originated in a man aged 55 to 70 with acute or convalescent COVID-19. The CDR3 loop is CASSAVTGAHTEAFF. CDR3 DNA: TGCGCCAGCAGCGCCGTAACAGGGGCGCACACTGAAGCTTTCTTT.